This entry lists 8 T cell receptor beta chains sequenced from one sample in a study of control samples from healthy donors and cancer patients. Produced via immunoSEQ multiplex PCR; TCRdb's table is partial and in-frame only. The table has 95,000 to 130,000 clones, roughly 93% seen once. The source material was blood. The receptors shown here come from a man aged 25 to 45 in good health.

The chain combines TRBV19 with TRBJ2-1, with D maybe TRBD2 (6 bases). With 10 bases removed from V and 1 base from J, the gap between germline ends came to 11 bases. Germline CDR1 and CDR2: LNHDA and SQIVND (reference sequence). CDR3 length: 13 residues. As DNA, the CDR3 is TGTGCCACCTCGGGACTGTCCTACAATGAGCAGTTCTTC. This translates into CATSGLSYNEQFF. The entire variable domain, with the rest obtained from reference TRBV19 and TRBJ2-1, is as follows: DGGITQSPKYLFRKEGQNVTLSCEQNLNHDAMYWYRQDPGQGLRLIYYSQIVNDFQKGDIAEGYSVSREKKESFPLTVTSAQKNPTAFYLCATSGLSYNEQFFGPGTRLTVL.

The chain combines TRBV4-2 with TRBJ2-5; 11 nucleotides match TRBD2. V shed 0 bases and J 4 bases; nucleotides not matched to a gene: 7. CDR1 LGHNA and CDR2 YNFKEQ come from the germline V gene. The CDR3 covers 17 residues. CDR3 sequence: CASSQEGGGLAAETQYF. The CDR3 nucleotides read TGTGCCAGCAGCCAAGAGGGGGGGGGACTAGCGGCAGAGACCCAGTACTTC.

V gene TRBV28 combines with J gene TRBJ1-2; TRBD1 aligns across 9 bases. The junction had 5 bases not matched to a gene; V was cut back by 2 bases and J by 7 bases. This CDR3 region has 14 residues. CDR1 is MDHEN and CDR2 is SYDVKM in the germline V gene. The CDR3 DNA reads TGTGCCAGCAGTTTACCCGACAGGGGGGGTGGCTACACCTTC. This encodes CASSLPDRGGGYTF.

This rearrangement joins TRBV4-1 to TRBJ1-6; weak D call: TRBD1 (6 bases). Deletions cut 0 bases from V and 9 bases from J, with 15 bases between. The CDR3 is 16 residues long. In germline, CDR1 is MGHRA, CDR2 YSYEKL. CDR3 in amino acids: CASSQEGWTASSPLHF. The CDR3 DNA sequence: TGCGCCAGCAGCCAAGAGGGGTGGACAGCCAGTTCACCCCTCCACTTT.

The chain recombines TRBV19 with TRBJ1-5; 7 bases fit TRBD1. Germline CDR1 and CDR2: LNHDA and SQIVND (reference sequence). Trimming took 4 bases from V and 7 from J; bases not matched to a gene: 7. The CDR3 is made up of 14 amino acids. The chain's CDR3 is CASSTPDRTQPQHF. The CDR3 region has the DNA TGTGCCAGTAGTACCCCGGACAGGACACAGCCCCAGCATTTT.

Concerning this clone itself: The junction departs from the called germline gene at one end, perhaps through a read error. V usage is TRBV2 and J usage is TRBJ2-3; D is perhaps TRBD1 or TRBD2 (6 bases each). Germline CDR1 is SNHLY and CDR2 is FYNNEI. This CDR3 comprises 14 residues. The CDR3 region has the DNA TGTGCCAGTAGGGGGACTCCCCTGACTAGTTCATTTTCTTTT. As protein: CASRGTPLTSSFSF.

The chain links TRBV19 to TRBJ2-5; possibly TRBD2 for D (5 bases). V lost 5 bases and J 4 bases, leaving 14 bases between the germline ends. This CDR3 is built from 14 residues. Germline V CDR1 and CDR2: LNHDA, SQIVND (reference sequence). The CDR3 here is CASSRPGLAETQYF. DNA of the CDR3: TGTGCCAGTAGTCGCCCAGGACTCGCAGAGACCCAGTACTTC.

V gene TRBV6-6 combines with J gene TRBJ1-5; TRBD1 might be the D (5 bases). V lost 7 bases and J lost 3, with 16 bases in between. There are 15 residues in the CDR3. Per germline, CDR1 MNHNY and CDR2 SVGAGI (reference sequence). As DNA, the CDR3 is TGTGCCAGCAAATCCCACGTGGGGGACAATCAGCCCCAGCATTTT. It codes for CASKSHVGDNQPQHF.